This T cell receptor (beta chain) was captured in a study of PD-1 blockade in classical Hodgkin lymphoma (dated by TCRdb to 2018 to 2020). The study in broad terms: Nivolumab dosing was 3 mg/kg intravenously every 2 weeks, continuing until either disease progression or unacceptable toxicity. To define a peripheral blood immune signature of response to PD-1 blockade in classical Hodgkin lymphoma, the study combined TCR beta sequencing with CyTOF.

Measured from the cysteine to the phenylalanine, the CDR3 is 14 residues long. Here the CDR3 DNA is all that survives: 42 bases in frame from base 1. Trimming removed 0 bases from V and 9 bases from J, leaving 13 bases between the germline ends. The germline V gene sets CDR1 to SGDLS and CDR2 to YYNGEE. In regard to this clone: Its target antigen remains unknown. Per-nucleotide qualities are absent, and no much larger clonotype sits a single base away.

The sample's time point label, in plain terms: cycle 1 day 1 (C1D1), immediately before nivolumab initiation. Relapse after autologous stem cell transplantation had occurred in all trial patients, and cohorts A, B and C were distinguished by prior brentuximab vedotin exposure. The trial cohort included 55 to 65 patients with relapsed/refractory classical Hodgkin lymphoma, and each patient had a best overall response of complete response, partial response or progressive disease. In the multi-cohort phase II CheckMate 205 trial, trial patients received single-agent nivolumab. An independent review committee assessed best overall response by applying the 2007 International Working Group response criteria. Trial PBMCs were collected just before the start of nivolumab (C1D1) and during therapy at cycle 2 day 1 and cycle 4 day 1. Peripheral blood was collected in 8 mL Vacutainer Cell Preparation Tubes, from which PBMCs were isolated by centrifugation and then cryopreserved.

Findings and caveats that apply to the study as a whole: By C4D1, a significant rise was seen in CD4+ TCR diversity but not in CD8+ TCR diversity (p=0.0027 vs p=0.16), and the rise was most apparent among complete responders (p=0.02). Trial patients with a complete response had baseline diversity similar to that of newly diagnosed patients, while partial responders and progressors had significantly lower diversity. Patients starting nivolumab less than 1 year after ASCT had lower diversity and were excluded from later analyses to avoid confounding by immune reconstitution. Newly diagnosed patients were reported to have lower baseline TCR diversity than healthy donors, and relapsed/refractory patients were reported to have lower baseline TCR diversity still. The study was limited to a single clinical trial cohort, and causes of repertoire differences, possibly disease activity or prior therapy, remained undefined.

Genomic DNA was extracted with the Qiagen DNeasy kit from unsorted PBMCs and from negatively selected CD4+ and CD8+ fractions. Using primers that anneal to V and J segments, immunoSEQ multiplex PCR amplified the TCR beta CDR3 regions. A synthetic immune receptor repertoire was used to minimize amplification bias, and any remaining bias was removed computationally after sequencing. As for the authors' bioinformatics: Custom Python scripts were used to quantify repertoire diversity as the Shannon entropy index. Unsorted, CD4+ and CD8+ repertoires were analyzed separately, except for combined analyses in which CD4+ and CD8+ sequences were merged in silico. Clonal expansion was defined as a frequency increase of at least 2-fold after treatment compared with C1D1, and clones undetected at baseline were assigned a pseudocount of 0.5. Clones with 0 or 1 copy at C1D1 were defined as singleton clones, while clones with 2 or more copies were defined as non-singleton clones. By matching protein sequences in sorted samples from the same patient, clones expanded in unsorted samples were annotated as CD4+, CD8+ or unknown. Diversity changes from C1D1 to C4D1 were tested in paired samples using Wilcoxon tests. The source is immuneACCESS, and TCRdb retained only in-frame sequences with V and J called. Part of the clones is not carried over; for the studies checked, unresolved V genes explain less than half of this, and the remainder is unexplained. V and J calls and clone size are those listed in that table; D and trimming were worked out from the DNA. This sample has approximately 44,000 clones in its table, and around 75% of those were observed once. The top ten constitute approximately 20% of the sample.

The source is a human donor with classical Hodgkin lymphoma. The material was peripheral blood mononuclear cells (PBMCs), obtained at baseline. Recombination connected TRBV9 to TRBJ2-1; the D gene is not confidently resolved. The nucleotides read TGTGCCAGCAGCGTAGAGGGCACCGTAGGTGAGCAGTTCTTC. It translates to CASSVEGTVGEQFF.